This TCR beta chain was identified during a study of sequential checkpoint blockade in melanoma. Study-level information: Maintenance nivolumab came after either treatment sequence. DNA from around 90 pretreatment tumor samples underwent TCRβ immunosequencing. After nivolumab or ipilimumab alone, twenty-two patients had week-13 rebiopsies. Study-wide findings and caveats: About 30 times likelier clinical benefit followed increased tumor T-cell fraction and clonality.

This clone was seen only a few times. Its antigen is not identified. Noted treatment: randomized to nivolumab then ipilimumab (arm A) or the reverse (arm B). The germline V gene encodes CDR1 LGHNT and CDR2 FRNRAP. The CDR3 runs 14 residues. Profiling relied on immunoSEQ multiplex PCR, and the TCRdb table lists in-frame clones only, not all of them. The sample has about 37,000 clones, 32% seen once. The rearrangement uses TRBV12-5 and TRBJ2-3; 7 bases fit TRBD2. The receptor was derived from a human donor with melanoma. The specimen comprised tumor tissue (inferred from file names), sampled from a patient given nivolumab and ipilimumab in sequence. CDR3 amino acids: CASVNTGGSDTQYF. The CDR3 DNA reads TGTGCCAGCGTCAACACGGGAGGCTCGGATACGCAGTATTTT.